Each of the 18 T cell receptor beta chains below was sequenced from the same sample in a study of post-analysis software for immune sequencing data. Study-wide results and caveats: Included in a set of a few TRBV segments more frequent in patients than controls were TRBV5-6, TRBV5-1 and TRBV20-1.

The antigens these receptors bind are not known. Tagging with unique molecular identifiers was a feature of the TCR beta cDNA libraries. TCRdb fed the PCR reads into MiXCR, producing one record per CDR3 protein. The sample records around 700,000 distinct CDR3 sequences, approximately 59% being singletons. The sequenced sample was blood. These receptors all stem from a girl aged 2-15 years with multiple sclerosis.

DNA of the CDR3: TGTGCCAGCAGACAGGGGTTTGGAGGCTACACCTTC. Its protein is CASRQGFGGYTF. The chain joins TRBV28 to TRBJ1-2; 7 bases fit TRBD1. The CDR3 runs to 12 residues. Germline trimming cut 6 bases from V and 8 bases from J; bases unmatched to any gene: 6. Germline V lookup: CDR1 MDHEN, CDR2 SYDVKM.

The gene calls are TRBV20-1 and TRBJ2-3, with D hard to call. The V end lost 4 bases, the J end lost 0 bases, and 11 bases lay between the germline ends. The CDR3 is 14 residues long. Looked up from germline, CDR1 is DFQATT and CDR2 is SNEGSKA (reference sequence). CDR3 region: CSATLAESTDTQYF. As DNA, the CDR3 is TGCAGTGCTACCCTGGCAGAGAGCACAGATACGCAGTATTTT.

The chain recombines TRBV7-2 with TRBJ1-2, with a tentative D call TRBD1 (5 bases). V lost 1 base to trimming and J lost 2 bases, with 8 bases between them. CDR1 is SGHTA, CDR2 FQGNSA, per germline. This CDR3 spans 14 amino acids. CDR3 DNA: TGTGCCAGCAGCTTAGACCGACAGAACTATGGCTACACCTTC. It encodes CASSLDRQNYGYTF.

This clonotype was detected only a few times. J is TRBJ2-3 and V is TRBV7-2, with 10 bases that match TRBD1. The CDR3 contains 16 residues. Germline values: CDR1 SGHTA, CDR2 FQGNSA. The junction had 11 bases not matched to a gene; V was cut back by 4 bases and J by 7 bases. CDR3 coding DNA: TGTGCCAGCAGCTCCCTGACAGGGGGCGCGCGGAATACGCAGTATTTT. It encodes CASSSLTGGARNTQYF.

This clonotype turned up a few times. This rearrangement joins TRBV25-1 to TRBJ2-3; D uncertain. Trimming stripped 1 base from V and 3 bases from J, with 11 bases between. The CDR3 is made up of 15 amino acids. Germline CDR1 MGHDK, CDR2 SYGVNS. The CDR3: CASSEFKGATDTQYF. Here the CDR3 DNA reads TGTGCCAGCAGTGAATTTAAGGGTGCGACAGATACGCAGTATTTT.

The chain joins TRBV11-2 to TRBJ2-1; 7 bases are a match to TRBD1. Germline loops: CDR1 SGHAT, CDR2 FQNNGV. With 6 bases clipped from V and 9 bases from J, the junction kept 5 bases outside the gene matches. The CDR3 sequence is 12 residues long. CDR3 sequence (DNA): TGTGCCAGCAGTAACAGGGGCGGTGAGCAGTTCTTC. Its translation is CASSNRGGEQFF.

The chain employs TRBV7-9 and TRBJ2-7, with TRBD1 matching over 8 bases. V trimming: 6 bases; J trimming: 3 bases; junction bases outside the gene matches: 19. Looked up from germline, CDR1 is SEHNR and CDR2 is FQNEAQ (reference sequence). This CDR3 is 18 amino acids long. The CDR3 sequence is CASSSRGQVYQRDYEQYF. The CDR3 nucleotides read TGTGCCAGCAGTTCCAGGGGGCAGGTGTACCAAAGGGACTACGAGCAGTACTTC.

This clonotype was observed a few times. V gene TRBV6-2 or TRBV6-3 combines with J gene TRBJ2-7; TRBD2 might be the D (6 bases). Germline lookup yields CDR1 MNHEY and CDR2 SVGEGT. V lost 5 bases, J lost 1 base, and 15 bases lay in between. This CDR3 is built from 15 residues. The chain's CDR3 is CASSPWGRGSYEQYF. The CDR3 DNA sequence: TGTGCCAGCAGTCCCTGGGGACGGGGGTCCTACGAGCAGTACTTC.

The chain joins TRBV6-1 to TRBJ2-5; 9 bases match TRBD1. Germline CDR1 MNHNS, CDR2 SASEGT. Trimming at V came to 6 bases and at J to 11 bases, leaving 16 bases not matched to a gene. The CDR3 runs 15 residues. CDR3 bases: TGTGCCAGCAGGGTCGCCGGGACAGGGAACAGGGAGCAGTACTTC. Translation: CASRVAGTGNREQYF.

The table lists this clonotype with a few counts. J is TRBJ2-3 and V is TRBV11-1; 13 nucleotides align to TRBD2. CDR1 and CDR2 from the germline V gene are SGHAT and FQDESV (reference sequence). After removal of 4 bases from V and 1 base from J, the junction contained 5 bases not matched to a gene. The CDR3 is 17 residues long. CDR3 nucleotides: TGTGCCAGCAGCTCCGGACTAGCGGGAGTGGGCACAGATACGCAGTATTTT. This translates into CASSSGLAGVGTDTQYF.

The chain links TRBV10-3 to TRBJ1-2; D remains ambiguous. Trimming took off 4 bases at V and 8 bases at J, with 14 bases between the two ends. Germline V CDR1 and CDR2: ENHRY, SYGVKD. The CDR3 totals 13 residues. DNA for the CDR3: TGTGCCATCAGTGCTGCCGGGGAAGGGGGCTACACCTTC. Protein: CAISAAGEGGYTF.

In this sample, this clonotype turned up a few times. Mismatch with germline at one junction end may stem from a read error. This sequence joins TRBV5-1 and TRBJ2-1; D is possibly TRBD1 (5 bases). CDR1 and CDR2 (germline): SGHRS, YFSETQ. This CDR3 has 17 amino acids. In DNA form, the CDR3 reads TGCGCCAGCAGCTCGGCCCTACAGGTGACCCCCGACAATGGGCAGTTCTTC. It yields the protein CASSSALQVTPDNGQFF.

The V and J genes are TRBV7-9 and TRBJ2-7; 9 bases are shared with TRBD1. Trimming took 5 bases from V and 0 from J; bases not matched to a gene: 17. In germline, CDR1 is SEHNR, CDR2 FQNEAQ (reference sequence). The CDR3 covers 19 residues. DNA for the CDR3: TGTGCCAGCAGCCATGAGCCTGGGACAGGGTTCCTGAGCTCCTACGAGCAGTACTTC. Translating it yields CASSHEPGTGFLSSYEQYF.

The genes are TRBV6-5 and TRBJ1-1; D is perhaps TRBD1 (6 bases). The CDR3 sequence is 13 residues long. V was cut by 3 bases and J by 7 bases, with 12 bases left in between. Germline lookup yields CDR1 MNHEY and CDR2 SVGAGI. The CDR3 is CASSYGGGGEAFF. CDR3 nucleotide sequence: TGTGCCAGCAGTTATGGGGGGGGCGGTGAAGCTTTCTTT.

The CDR3 reads CASSQDMGDKDYEQYF. Written as DNA, the CDR3 is TGCGCCAGCAGCCAAGATATGGGGGATAAGGATTACGAGCAGTACTTC. The chain has TRBV4-1 and TRBJ2-7; tentatively, D is TRBD1 or TRBD2 (5 bases each). From germline, CDR1 is MGHRA and CDR2 YSYEKL. V lost 0 bases, J lost 4 bases, and 16 bases lay in between. This CDR3 contains 16 residues.

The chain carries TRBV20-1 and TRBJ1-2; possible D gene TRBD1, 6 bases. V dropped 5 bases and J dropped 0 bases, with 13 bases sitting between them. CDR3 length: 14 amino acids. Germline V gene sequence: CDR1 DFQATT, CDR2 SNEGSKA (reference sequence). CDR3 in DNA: TGCAGTGCTCCAGGACAGAGTCCTAACTATGGCTACACCTTC. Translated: CSAPGQSPNYGYTF.

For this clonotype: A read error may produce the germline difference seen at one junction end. The CDR3 protein is CSAEQGNGYTF. DNA of the CDR3: TGCAGCGCTGAACAGGGGAATGGCTACACCTTC. The chain carries TRBV29-1 and TRBJ1-2, with 7 bases that match TRBD1. This CDR3 is 11 amino acids long. CDR1 is SQVTM, CDR2 ANQGSEA, per germline.

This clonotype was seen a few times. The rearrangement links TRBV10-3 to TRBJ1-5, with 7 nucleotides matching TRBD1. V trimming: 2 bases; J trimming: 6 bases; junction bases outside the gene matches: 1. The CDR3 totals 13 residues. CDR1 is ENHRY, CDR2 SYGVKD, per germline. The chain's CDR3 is CAISEDRVQPQHF. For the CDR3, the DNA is TGTGCCATCAGTGAGGACAGGGTTCAGCCCCAGCATTTT.